The 17 T cell receptor beta chains listed next were all sequenced from one sample in a study of blood T cell repertoires in COVID-19. Clones were sequenced by immunoSEQ multiplex PCR, and TCRdb holds only the in-frame ones, with some missing. The repertoire holds 200,000 to 250,000 clones, 87% seen once, with roughly 10% in the top ten. The specimen sequenced was PBMCs or T cells enriched from blood (not recorded which). The receptors come from a man aged 25 to 45 who had recovered from COVID-19.

This clone was counted between two and nine times. This sequence joins TRBV5-6 and TRBJ1-4; possibly TRBD1 for D (5 bases). Trimming left V 1 base short and J 7 bases short, with 17 bases between. Germline values: CDR1 SGHDT, CDR2 YYEEEE. The CDR3 covers 16 residues. The CDR3: CASSLLIDSLSEKLFF. The CDR3 bases are TGTGCCAGCAGCTTGTTGATCGACAGCTTGAGTGAAAAACTGTTTTTT.

The CDR3 is CASSRLPQETQYF. The CDR3 DNA reads TGTGCCAGCTCACGACTACCTCAAGAGACCCAGTACTTC. This chain joins TRBV18 and TRBJ2-5, with TRBD2 as a possible D gene (5 bases). CDR3 length: 13 amino acids. CDR1 and CDR2 from the germline V gene are KGHSH and LQKENI. V was shortened by 4 bases and J by 2 bases, with 8 bases between the two germline ends.

In regard to this clone: At one end, the junction sequence differs from germline, possibly due to a read error. J is TRBJ2-7 and V is TRBV7-9; tentative D call: TRBD2 (6 bases). In germline, CDR1 is SEHNR, CDR2 FQNEAQ (reference sequence). The CDR3 has 12 amino acids. The DNA of the CDR3 is TGTGCCAGCAGCTTAGGACCGGGACTTGTTTTTTTC. Translation: CASSLGPGLVFF.

V gene TRBV9 combines with J gene TRBJ1-3, with a tentative D call TRBD1 (5 bases). Germline V gives CDR1 SGDLS, CDR2 YYNGEE. Trimming took 0 bases from V and 0 from J, leaving 7 bases between them. There are 15 residues in the CDR3. CDR3 sequence: CASSVAGFSGNTIYF. CDR3 sequence (DNA): TGTGCCAGCAGCGTAGCAGGGTTCTCTGGAAACACCATATATTTT.

V gene TRBV9 combines with J gene TRBJ2-2; 7 bases agree with TRBD1. CDR3 size: 16 residues. Germline trimming cut 5 bases from V and 6 bases from J; bases unmatched to any gene: 13. Germline CDR1 SGDLS, CDR2 YYNGEE. The CDR3 DNA reads as TGTGCCAGCAGTGACCCGGGACAGAGCTTTTCCGGGGAGCTGTTTTTT. It specifies CASSDPGQSFSGELFF.

The CDR3 nucleotides read TGTGCCTGGAGAGGCGGGAATTCCTACGAGCAGTACTTC. This gives the protein CAWRGGNSYEQYF. The rearrangement joins TRBV30 to TRBJ2-7; a weak D match, TRBD2 (6 bases). CDR1 and CDR2 from the germline V gene are GTSNPN and SVGIG (reference sequence). The germline V and J ends were trimmed by 3 bases and 1 base, with 10 bases remaining between them. This CDR3 region has 13 residues.

With respect to this clone: Germline and junction disagree at one end, which may indicate a read error. The rearrangement links TRBV6-5 to TRBJ1-6; D is ambiguous. Germline CDR1 reads MNHEY; CDR2 reads SVGAGI. The CDR3 totals 12 residues. The CDR3 DNA reads as TGTGCCAGCCGGGAATATAATTCACCCCTCCATTTT. Its translation is CASREYNSPLHF.

The chain has TRBV27 and TRBJ2-3; 12 bases line up with TRBD2. The J segment lost 6 bases and the V segment lost 5 bases, leaving 9 bases of the junction unmatched. This CDR3 is built from 16 residues. Germline CDR1 reads MNHEY; CDR2 reads SMNVEV (reference sequence). CDR3 sequence: CASSDLTSGRWDTQYF. The CDR3 nucleotides read TGTGCCAGCAGTGACCTTACTAGCGGGAGGTGGGATACGCAGTATTTT.

This clone was found a few times. This chain connects TRBV20-1 to TRBJ2-1; D may be TRBD2 (6 bases). Germline V CDR1 and CDR2: DFQATT, SNEGSKA (reference sequence). CDR3 length: 14 amino acids. The ends were cut back, 3 bases at V and 4 bases at J, with 13 bases in the middle. The CDR3: CSASPAGSYNEQFF. CDR3 sequence (DNA): TGCAGTGCTAGTCCGGCGGGATCGTACAATGAGCAGTTCTTC.

The V and J genes are TRBV19 and TRBJ2-2; 8 bases agree with TRBD1. The CDR3 sequence is 14 residues long. CDR1 is LNHDA, CDR2 SQIVND, per germline (reference sequence). After removal of 8 bases from V and 6 bases from J, the junction contained 8 bases not matched to a gene. CDR3 sequence: CASRTGKVSGELFF. CDR3 coding DNA: TGTGCCAGTCGGACAGGGAAGGTTTCCGGGGAGCTGTTTTTT. Full variable domain (missing parts from reference TRBV19 and TRBJ2-2): DGGITQSPKYLFRKEGQNVTLSCEQNLNHDAMYWYRQDPGQGLRLIYYSQIVNDFQKGDIAEGYSVSREKKESFPLTVTSAQKNPTAFYLCASRTGKVSGELFFGEGSRLTVL.

The chain is built from TRBV28 and TRBJ1-2; TRBD1 is a possible D gene (5 bases). Germline CDR1 MDHEN, CDR2 SYDVKM. The CDR3 spans 15 residues. The V and J ends lost 6 bases and 8 bases respectively, with 22 bases between them. CDR3 DNA sequence: TGTGCCAGCAGCCCCAAAGGGGCTTCCCGGCGGGGCTACACCTTC. It codes for CASSPKGASRRGYTF.

J is TRBJ2-3 and V is TRBV7-2, with 9 bases that match TRBD1. The CDR3 runs to 14 residues. Germline assignment: CDR1 SGHTA and CDR2 FQGNSA. V shed 4 bases, J shed 3 bases, and the junction held 2 bases outside the gene matches. CDR3 in amino acids: CASSSQGATDTQYF. CDR3 nucleotide sequence: TGTGCCAGCAGCTCACAGGGGGCTACAGATACGCAGTATTTT.

The rearrangement links TRBV5-1 to TRBJ1-2; 7 bases match TRBD1. CDR1 and CDR2 (germline): SGHRS, YFSETQ. V lost 3 bases and J lost 0; bases outside the gene matches: 11. This CDR3 spans 17 amino acids. The CDR3, as DNA: TGCGCCAGCAGCTACAGGGGAAACTCGGAAGCTAACTATGGCTACACCTTC. It codes for CASSYRGNSEANYGYTF.

The CDR3, as DNA: TGTGCCAGTAGCCCCAGAACCTTCTACGAGCAGTACTTC. This encodes CASSPRTFYEQYF. The rearrangement joins TRBV19 to TRBJ2-7; D is unresolved. In germline, CDR1 is LNHDA, CDR2 SQIVND (reference sequence). CDR3 size: 13 residues. V gave up 6 bases and J gave up 3 bases, with 12 bases separating them.

This clone was picked up one time. The CDR3 loop is CASGAGNSPLHF. The CDR3 DNA follows: TGTGCCAGCGGGGCAGGTAATTCACCCCTCCACTTT. J is TRBJ1-6 and V is TRBV28; D possibly corresponds to TRBD1 (5 bases). V lost 8 bases and J 6 bases, leaving 8 bases between the germline ends. This CDR3 spans 12 amino acids. Germline loops: CDR1 MDHEN, CDR2 SYDVKM.

This chain joins TRBV19 and TRBJ1-1, with D maybe TRBD1 (5 bases). Germline V gene sequence: CDR1 LNHDA, CDR2 SQIVND (reference sequence). The V gene lost 5 bases and the J gene lost 0 bases, with 10 bases spanning the gap. The CDR3 is made up of 14 amino acids. The DNA of the CDR3 is TGTGCCAGTAGTCTCCAGGGCGTGAACACTGAAGCTTTCTTT. Amino acid sequence: CASSLQGVNTEAFF.

The genes are TRBV3-1 (or the pseudogene TRBV3-2) and TRBJ2-1; D ambiguous. This CDR3 spans 14 amino acids. V was shortened by 0 bases and J by 8 bases, with 11 bases between the two germline ends. The germline gives CDR1 LGHDT, CDR2 YNNKEL (reference sequence). The CDR3 sequence is CASSQEGGVYEQFF. The CDR3 DNA is TGTGCCAGCAGCCAAGAGGGTGGAGTTTATGAGCAGTTCTTC.